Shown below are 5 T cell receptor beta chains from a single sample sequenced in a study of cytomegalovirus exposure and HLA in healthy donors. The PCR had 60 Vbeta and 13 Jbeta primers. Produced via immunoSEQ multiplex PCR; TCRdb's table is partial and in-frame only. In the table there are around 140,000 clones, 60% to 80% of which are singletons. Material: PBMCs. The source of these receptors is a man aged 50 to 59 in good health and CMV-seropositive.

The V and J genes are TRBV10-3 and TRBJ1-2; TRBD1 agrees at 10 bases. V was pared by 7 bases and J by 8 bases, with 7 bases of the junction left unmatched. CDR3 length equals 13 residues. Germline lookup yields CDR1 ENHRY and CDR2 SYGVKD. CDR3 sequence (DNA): TGTGCCATCACCATGACAGGGGGCGACGGCTACACCTTC. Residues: CAITMTGGDGYTF.

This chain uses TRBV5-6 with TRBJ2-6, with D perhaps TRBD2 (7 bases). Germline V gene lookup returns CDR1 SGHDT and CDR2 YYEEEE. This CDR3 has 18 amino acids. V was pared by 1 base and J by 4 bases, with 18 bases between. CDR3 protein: CASSLLGGGLSGANVLTF. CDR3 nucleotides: TGTGCCAGCAGCTTGTTAGGGGGGGGGCTGTCCGGGGCCAACGTCCTGACTTTC.

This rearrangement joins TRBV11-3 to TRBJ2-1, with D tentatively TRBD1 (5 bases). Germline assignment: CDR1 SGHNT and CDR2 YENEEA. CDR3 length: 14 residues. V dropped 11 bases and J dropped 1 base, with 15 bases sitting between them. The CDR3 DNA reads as TGTGCCCCCCCTAGGGGCGCTTCCTACAATGAGCAGTTCTTC. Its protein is CAPPRGASYNEQFF.

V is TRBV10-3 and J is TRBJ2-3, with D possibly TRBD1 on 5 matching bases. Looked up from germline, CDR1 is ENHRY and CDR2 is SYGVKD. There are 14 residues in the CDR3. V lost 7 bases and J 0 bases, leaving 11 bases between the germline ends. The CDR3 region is CAIKGAYSTDTQYF. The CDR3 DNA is TGTGCCATCAAAGGGGCCTATAGCACAGATACGCAGTATTTT.

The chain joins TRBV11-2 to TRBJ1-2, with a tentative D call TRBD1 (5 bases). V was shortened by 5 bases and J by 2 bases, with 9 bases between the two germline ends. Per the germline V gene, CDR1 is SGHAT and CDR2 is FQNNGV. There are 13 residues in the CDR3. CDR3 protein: CASSPDRNYGYTF. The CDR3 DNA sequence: TGTGCCAGCAGCCCCGACAGAAACTATGGCTACACCTTC. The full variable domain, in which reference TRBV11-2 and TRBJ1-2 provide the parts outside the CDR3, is EAGVAQSPRYKIIEKRQSVAFWCNPISGHATLYWYQQILGQGPKLLIQFQNNGVVDDSQLPKDRFSAERLKGVDSTLKIQPAKLEDSAVYLCASSPDRNYGYTFGSGTRLTVV.